This TCR beta chain was recovered during a study of preoperative IRX-2 immunotherapy in early breast cancer. Treatment here: preoperative locoregional IRX-2 cytokine immunotherapy. There are 16 residues in the CDR3. V lost 3 bases and J 4 bases, leaving 18 bases between the germline ends. CDR1 and CDR2 from the germline V gene are SGHNT and YENEEA. Profiling relied on immunoSEQ multiplex PCR, and the TCRdb table lists in-frame clones only, not all of them. This sample has tens of thousands of clones; roughly 90% occur once, and the top ten carry roughly 1.6%. Sequencing was performed on tumor tissue, taken after IRX-2 immunotherapy. V and J are TRBV11-3 and TRBJ1-2; D might be TRBD1 (6 bases). The clonotype originates from a human donor with breast cancer. The chain's CDR3 is CASSFLRGGVGYGYTF. DNA of the CDR3: TGTGCCAGCAGCTTCCTCCGCGGGGGCGTTGGCTATGGCTACACCTTC.